This T cell receptor beta chain was captured by sequencing in a study of type 1 and type 2 diabetes patients. Study context: From PBMCs, CD4+ and CD8+ T cells were isolated by magnetic microbeads.

V lost 5 bases and J 4 bases, leaving 11 bases between the germline ends. CDR1 LNHNV and CDR2 YYDKDF come from the germline V gene (reference sequence). CDR3 length: 13 amino acids. The PCR template was genomic DNA. The TCR beta CDR3 region was amplified using 30 forward and 13 reverse primers. TCRdb re-analysed the multiplex PCR reads in MiXCR, keeping a single row per CDR3 protein. The repertoire includes 280,000 or so distinct CDR3 sequences, 45% to 60% of them detected once, and approximately 14% sits in the top ten. Donors had no other autoimmune disease or infection in four weeks. This clonotype was counted many times.

This sequence originates from a young man with type 2 diabetes. Sequencing was performed on peripheral blood mononuclear cells (PBMCs). The rearrangement links TRBV15 to TRBJ2-5; no reliable D call. CDR3 sequence (DNA): TGTGCCACCAGCTTGATCCCGGGAGAGACCCAGTACTTC. It yields the protein CATSLIPGETQYF.